Given below is one T cell receptor beta chain in context. Deletions cut 8 bases from V and 6 bases from J, with 15 bases between. CDR1 is SNHLY and CDR2 is FYNNEI in the germline V gene. The CDR3 spans 13 residues. This sample stems from a study of blood T cell repertoires in COVID-19. In the study's own analysis: Amplification from reference gene primers served as the basis for estimated nucleated cell counts. Method: immunoSEQ multiplex PCR; TCRdb's copy keeps in-frame clones and lacks some. The V and J calls and clone size were taken over from that table, and D and trimming were inferred from the DNA. The table lists over 300,000 clones, around 90% of them singletons.

The sequence derives from a woman aged 25 to 39 who had recovered from COVID-19. The rearrangement uses TRBV2 and TRBJ2-3, with TRBD1 as a possible D gene (5 bases). What was sequenced was PBMCs or T cells enriched from blood (not recorded which). This CDR3 reads CASGRLGLDTQYF. CDR3 nucleotides: TGTGCCAGCGGCAGACTGGGGCTGGATACGCAGTATTTT.